The 19 T cell receptor beta chains presented below share a single source sample, sequenced in a study of T-cell reconstitution after alpha-beta-depleted transplantation in children. TCRbeta library preparation incorporated unique molecular identifiers. Each CDR3 protein is one row after TCRdb ran MiXCR on the PCR reads. Among approximately 400,000 distinct CDR3 sequences listed, about a sixth were seen once. The sample in question was PBMCs, mostly from graft donor cells, obtained 360 days after TCRalphabeta/CD19-depleted stem cell transplant. These TCRs come from a boy under three years old who had a stem cell transplant for Wiskott-Aldrich syndrome, so the T cells may come from the graft donor.

The V and J genes are TRBV11-2 and TRBJ2-5; weak D call: TRBD2 (5 bases). The CDR3 consists of 16 residues. Germline V gives CDR1 SGHAT, CDR2 FQNNGV. The V gene lost 0 bases and the J gene lost 5 bases, with 16 bases spanning the gap. CDR3 DNA: TGTGCCAGCAGCTTAGATTGGGATTCGGGATGGGAGACCCAGTACTTC. Amino acids: CASSLDWDSGWETQYF.

This clonotype turned up a few times. The chain recombines TRBV20-1 with TRBJ1-1, with D unresolved. The length of the CDR3 is 10 residues. V was pared by 2 bases and J by 6 bases, with 4 bases between. Germline lookup yields CDR1 DFQATT and CDR2 SNEGSKA (reference sequence). The CDR3: CSARSAEAFF. The CDR3 nucleotides are TGCAGTGCTAGATCCGCTGAAGCTTTCTTT.

This clonotype came up a few times. The chain joins TRBV12-3 or TRBV12-4 to TRBJ2-7; D is possibly TRBD2 (6 bases). This CDR3 is built from 14 residues. Trimming cost V 4 bases and J 6 bases, with 16 bases left between them. CDR3 DNA: TGTGCCAGCAGTTCCTCAGGGCGGGAAGGCGAGCAGTACTTC. This encodes CASSSSGREGEQYF.

The J gene is TRBJ2-3, the V gene TRBV10-3; D not resolved. The CDR3 covers 13 residues. In germline, CDR1 is ENHRY, CDR2 SYGVKD. Trimming cost V 10 bases and J 0 bases, with 11 bases left between them. CDR3: CATGAPSTDTQYF. In nucleotides, the CDR3 is TGTGCCACCGGCGCCCCTAGCACAGATACGCAGTATTTT.

V is TRBV3-1 and J is TRBJ2-7; 10 bases fit TRBD1. In germline, CDR1 is LGHDT, CDR2 YNNKEL (reference sequence). CDR3 size: 14 residues. J lost 3 bases, V lost 6 bases, and 5 bases had no gene match. CDR3 sequence: CASRLGTGDYEQYF. In nucleotides, the CDR3 is TGTGCCAGCAGACTCGGGACAGGGGACTACGAGCAGTACTTC.

This clonotype was picked up a small number of times. The genes are TRBV7-9 and TRBJ1-3; a weak D match, TRBD1 (5 bases). The CDR3 has 13 residues. The V end lost 10 bases, the J end lost 4 bases, and 14 bases lay between the germline ends. The germline V gene encodes CDR1 SEHNR and CDR2 FQNEAQ (reference sequence). CDR3 nucleotide sequence: TGTGCCACAGAGCGCAGGGTGGGAAACACCATATATTTT. Translation gives CATERRVGNTIYF.

This chain uses TRBV18 with TRBJ2-3; D gene unclear. With 3 bases removed from V and 3 bases from J, the gap between germline ends came to 7 bases. Germline values: CDR1 KGHSH, CDR2 LQKENI. The CDR3 has 13 residues. This CDR3 is CASSPFQTDTQYF. The CDR3 DNA sequence: TGTGCCAGCTCACCCTTTCAGACAGATACGCAGTATTTT.

The DNA of the CDR3 is TGTGCCAGCAGTTTTTCCAGGGTCTTCTCCTACAATGAGCAGTTCTTC. It translates to CASSFSRVFSYNEQFF. This chain links TRBV6-5 with TRBJ2-1; possibly TRBD1 for D (5 bases). Germline lookup yields CDR1 MNHEY and CDR2 SVGAGI. V dropped 4 bases and J dropped 0 bases, with 13 bases sitting between them. This CDR3 region has 16 residues.

The chain couples TRBV4-1 to TRBJ2-3, with 12 nucleotides matching TRBD2. Trimming took 3 bases from V and 5 from J; bases not matched to a gene: 12. The CDR3 consists of 18 residues. Per the germline V gene, CDR1 is MGHRA and CDR2 is YSYEKL. CDR3 loop: CASSHPGTSGQWGDTQYF. The CDR3 DNA reads TGCGCCAGCAGCCATCCCGGGACTAGCGGGCAATGGGGAGATACGCAGTATTTT.

This clonotype has more than one count but fewer than ten. The rearrangement uses TRBV5-4 and TRBJ2-2, with TRBD1 matching over 7 bases. Unmatched junction bases numbered 4, after V lost 5 bases and J lost 6 bases. The CDR3 is 13 amino acids. The V gene's germline CDR1 is SGHNT and CDR2 YYREEE (reference sequence). The CDR3, as DNA: TGTGCCAGCAGACCGACAGGGCCCGGGGAGCTGTTTTTT. This translates into CASRPTGPGELFF.

The chain has TRBV5-1 and TRBJ1-1; possible D gene TRBD1, 5 bases. Germline V lookup: CDR1 SGHRS, CDR2 YFSETQ. CDR3 length: 15 amino acids. The V end lost 4 bases, the J end lost 3 bases, and 16 bases lay between the germline ends. Written as DNA, the CDR3 is TGCGCCAGCAGCGGGGGGAATTCGTGGGACACTGAAGCTTTCTTT. Translating gives CASSGGNSWDTEAFF.

This clonotype showed up just a few times. The chain employs TRBV20-1 and TRBJ2-7; D might be TRBD2 (5 bases). Looked up from germline, CDR1 is DFQATT and CDR2 is SNEGSKA (reference sequence). The CDR3 runs 15 residues. The V end lost 2 bases, the J end lost 2 bases, and 16 bases lay between the germline ends. The CDR3 DNA reads TGCAGTGCTAGATTGCGGTTAGGAGGCCCCTACGAGCAGTACTTC. This sequence encodes CSARLRLGGPYEQYF.

This clonotype turned up a few times. The chain has TRBV29-1 and TRBJ2-1; D gene uncertain. This CDR3 has 13 residues. From germline, CDR1 is SQVTM and CDR2 ANQGSEA. V shed 7 bases and J shed 1 base, with 11 bases lying between them. The CDR3 protein is CSARRASYNEQFF. The CDR3 DNA sequence: TGCAGCGCCAGACGGGCTTCCTACAATGAGCAGTTCTTC.

In its sample, this clonotype was seen a few times. This chain uses TRBV2 with TRBJ1-5; 7 bases are shared with TRBD1. The junction had 6 bases not matched to a gene; V was cut back by 3 bases and J by 7 bases. The CDR3 extends over 14 amino acids. CDR1 is SNHLY, CDR2 FYNNEI, per germline. CDR3 bases: TGTGCCAGCAGTGATGGGGCAGGGGGGCAGCCCCAGCATTTT. Translating it yields CASSDGAGGQPQHF.

The V gene is TRBV4-3, the J gene TRBJ2-5, with 7 bases fitting TRBD2. J was trimmed by 4 bases and V by 1 base; bases with no gene match: 3. The CDR3 extends over 14 amino acids. Germline values: CDR1 LGHNA, CDR2 YSLEER. The CDR3 coding sequence is TGCGCCAGCAGCCAAGCCTTAGCGGGAGAGACCCAGTACTTC. Amino acid sequence: CASSQALAGETQYF.

CDR3 nucleotides: TGCAGCGTATATCGCTGGCGGGGCACAAATGACAATGAGCAGTTCTTC. This translates into CSVYRWRGTNDNEQFF. The J gene is TRBJ2-1, the V gene TRBV29-1; tentative D call: TRBD2 (6 bases). The CDR3 is 16 residues long. V dropped 6 bases and J dropped 5 bases, with 23 bases sitting between them. Germline CDR1 SQVTM, CDR2 ANQGSEA.

This clonotype was found a few times. CDR3 amino acids: CASSKGLAGIGELFF. CDR3 sequence (DNA): TGTGCCAGCAGTAAGGGACTAGCGGGAATCGGGGAGCTGTTTTTT. The chain combines TRBV2 with TRBJ2-2, with TRBD2 identical over 13 bases. Germline V gives CDR1 SNHLY, CDR2 FYNNEI. V lost 5 bases and J lost 7; bases outside the gene matches: 4. The CDR3 spans 15 residues. Full variable domain (outside the CDR3, taken from reference TRBV2 and TRBJ2-2): EPEVTQTPSHQVTQMGQEVILRCVPISNHLYFYWYRQILGQKVEFLVSFYNNEISEKSEIFDDQFSVERPDGSNFTLKIRSTKLEDSAMYFCASSKGLAGIGELFFGEGSRLTVL.

This clonotype was observed a handful of times. J is TRBJ2-5 and V is TRBV5-1; TRBD2 matches at 7 bases. The CDR3 has 16 amino acids. The V gene's germline CDR1 is SGHRS and CDR2 YFSETQ. V trimming: 1 base; J trimming: 4 bases; junction bases outside the gene matches: 10. The CDR3 spells CASSLLTAGEGETQYF. DNA of the CDR3: TGCGCCAGCAGCTTGTTAACAGCTGGGGAGGGAGAGACCCAGTACTTC.

The J gene is TRBJ2-1, the V gene TRBV6-1; D is perhaps TRBD1 (5 bases). Germline CDR1 and CDR2: MNHNS and SASEGT. This CDR3 contains 13 residues. Trimming left V 6 bases short and J 4 bases short, with 10 bases between. In DNA form, the CDR3 reads TGTGCCAGCAGCGGCAGGGCTTACAATGAGCAGTTCTTC. Translated, it gives CASSGRAYNEQFF.